Listed here are 29 T cell receptor beta chains from one sample, sequenced in a study of T cells in Graves' hyperthyroidism and ophthalmopathy. Amplified TCR beta CDR3 regions came from RNA transcripts. Using the HTBI primer set, a first-round RT-PCR was run on the TCR CDR3. TCRdb called the multiplex PCR reads again in MiXCR, with one record for every CDR3 protein. The data contain roughly 300,000 distinct CDR3 sequences, 18% of them seen just once; the ten biggest clones take up approximately 54%. Sequencing was carried out using blood. Receptors were obtained from a woman aged 45 to 65 with Graves' hyperthyroidism.

The V and J genes are TRBV6-5 and TRBJ1-3; D is possibly TRBD1 (6 bases). V lost 2 bases and J lost 2, with 16 bases in between. The CDR3 is 17 residues long. The V gene's germline CDR1 is MNHEY and CDR2 SVGAGI. The DNA of the CDR3 is TGTGCCAGCAGTTACCGCCGGGACATAGCGCCTGGAAACACCATATATTTT. It codes for CASSYRRDIAPGNTIYF.

This chain links TRBV5-1 with TRBJ2-3; 12 bases line up with TRBD2. Germline lookup yields CDR1 SGHRS and CDR2 YFSETQ. This CDR3 contains 19 residues. The V and J ends lost 3 bases and 4 bases, in that order; junction bases with no gene match: 15. The CDR3 DNA reads TGCGCCAGCAGCTCCGGACTAGCGGGGAGTTATCGGACGGCAGATACGCAGTATTTT. Protein sequence: CASSSGLAGSYRTADTQYF.

In its sample, this clonotype was seen many times. The chain carries TRBV11-2 and TRBJ1-1; no definite D call. Germline-derived CDR1 and CDR2 are SGHAT and FQNNGV. The CDR3 has 13 residues. V lost 2 bases, J lost 1 base, and 5 bases lay in between. The CDR3 DNA reads as TGTGCCAGCAGCTTAATGCGGAACACTGAAGCTTTCTTT. It encodes CASSLMRNTEAFF.

This clonotype was recorded a few times. J is TRBJ2-3 and V is TRBV4-1; 8 bases are a match to TRBD1. Germline V gene sequence: CDR1 MGHRA, CDR2 YSYEKL. The CDR3 runs to 14 residues. With V trimmed by 1 base and J by 4 bases, 1 base remained unmatched. CDR3 in DNA: TGCGCCAGCAGCCAAGGGACAGGGTCAGATACGCAGTATTTT. Amino acid sequence: CASSQGTGSDTQYF.

The rearrangement uses TRBV6-1 and TRBJ2-1; D is unresolved. CDR1 is MNHNS, CDR2 SASEGT, per germline. The CDR3 has 13 residues. CDR3 sequence (DNA): TGTGCAAGCGCCAAAATAAACTACAATGAGCAGTTCTTC. It encodes CASAKINYNEQFF.

In this sample, this clonotype turned up a few times. The chain joins TRBV20-1 to TRBJ2-2; 13 nucleotides match TRBD2. CDR1 and CDR2 from the germline V gene are DFQATT and SNEGSKA (reference sequence). The CDR3 contains 15 residues. The CDR3 sequence is CSVGGLAGDTGELFF. DNA for the CDR3: TGCAGCGTGGGCGGACTAGCGGGAGACACCGGGGAGCTGTTTTTT.

This clonotype was seen many times. This chain connects TRBV5-1 to TRBJ2-7; 9 bases are shared with TRBD2. This CDR3 region has 14 residues. Germline V gives CDR1 SGHRS, CDR2 YFSETQ. With V trimmed by 0 bases and J by 2 bases, 0 bases remained unmatched. The CDR3 sequence: CASSLASGAYEQYF. The CDR3 nucleotides are TGCGCCAGCAGCTTGGCTAGCGGGGCCTACGAGCAGTACTTC.

This clonotype was counted a few times. The chain recombines TRBV6-1 with TRBJ1-2; a possible D gene is TRBD1 (6 bases). The germline V and J ends were trimmed by 0 bases and 4 bases, with 15 bases remaining between them. CDR1 and CDR2 (germline): MNHNS, SASEGT. CDR3 length: 16 residues. CDR3 sequence (DNA): TGTGCCAGCAGTGAAGCCCGAGGACAGCCACTCTATGGCTACACCTTC. This codes for CASSEARGQPLYGYTF.

The chain joins TRBV7-8 to TRBJ1-4; D remains ambiguous. Per germline, CDR1 SGHVS and CDR2 FQNEAQ. V shed 2 bases and J shed 0 bases, with 7 bases lying between them. The CDR3 length is 15 residues. As DNA, the CDR3 is TGTGCCAGCAGCTTAAGAAGGGCAACTAATGAAAAACTGTTTTTT. Translated: CASSLRRATNEKLFF.

In this sample, this clonotype turned up a few times. This chain connects TRBV11-2 to TRBJ1-2; D is uncertain. CDR1 SGHAT and CDR2 FQNNGV come from the germline V gene. The CDR3 runs 15 residues. The V end was cut by 1 base, the J end by 0 bases, with 9 bases between. CDR3 loop: CASSLGSLANYGYTF. The CDR3 DNA reads TGTGCCAGCAGCTTAGGCAGTTTAGCTAACTATGGCTACACCTTC.

This clonotype has a count of ten or more. This chain connects TRBV28 to TRBJ1-1; no reliable D call. Per the germline V gene, CDR1 is MDHEN and CDR2 is SYDVKM. V shed 3 bases and J shed 2 bases, with 7 bases lying between them. The CDR3 length is 13 residues. The CDR3 region has the DNA TGTGCCAGCAGTTTCGGGGAAAACACTGAAGCTTTCTTT. Its protein is CASSFGENTEAFF.

This clonotype was observed a handful of times. CDR3 in amino acids: CASSQLAGVNNEQFF. The CDR3 region has the DNA TGTGCCAGCAGCCAACTAGCGGGGGTTAACAATGAGCAGTTCTTC. J is TRBJ2-1 and V is TRBV7-3; 11 bases match TRBD2. The CDR3 has 15 residues. Germline trimming cut 5 bases from V and 5 bases from J; bases unmatched to any gene: 5. Germline-derived CDR1 and CDR2 are SGHTA and FQGTGA.

Ten or more counts support this clonotype. The V call is TRBV5-5, the J call TRBJ2-7; maybe TRBD2 (5 bases). The CDR3 totals 14 residues. In germline, CDR1 is SGHKS, CDR2 YYEKEE (reference sequence). Deletions cut 4 bases from V and 5 bases from J, with 16 bases between. The CDR3 DNA reads TGTGCCAGCAGCCACGGAGGCCCGGTAGACGAGCAGTACGTC. As protein: CASSHGGPVDEQYV.

This clonotype was observed at least ten times. The chain recombines TRBV3-1 with TRBJ2-1, with D unclear. This CDR3 contains 12 residues. Trimming removed 0 bases at V and 6 bases at J, with 3 bases between. Germline V gene sequence: CDR1 LGHDT, CDR2 YNNKEL (reference sequence). DNA of the CDR3: TGTGCCAGCAGCCAAGAGGGCAATGAGCAGTTCTTC. Amino acids: CASSQEGNEQFF.

This clonotype was recorded many times. The V gene is TRBV7-9, the J gene TRBJ2-5, with 9 bases aligning to TRBD2. V shed 3 bases, J shed 5 bases, and the junction held 10 bases outside the gene matches. The CDR3 extends over 16 amino acids. Germline CDR1 reads SEHNR; CDR2 reads FQNEAQ (reference sequence). The CDR3 nucleotides read TGTGCCAGCAGCTTTCGAGCGGGAGGACGGTGGGAGACCCAGTACTTC. Translation gives CASSFRAGGRWETQYF.

This clonotype was seen at least ten times. The chain recombines TRBV20-1 with TRBJ2-7; 7 bases match TRBD1. The germline CDR1 and CDR2 sequences are DFQATT and SNEGSKA (reference sequence). There are 14 residues in the CDR3. V lost 4 bases, J lost 2 bases, and 8 bases stayed unmatched. In DNA form, the CDR3 reads TGCAGTGCTAAGTACGACAGGGCCCCCTACGAGCAGTACTTC. This sequence encodes CSAKYDRAPYEQYF.

The chain employs TRBV6-5 and TRBJ2-6, with D unclear. This CDR3 comprises 15 residues. From germline, CDR1 is MNHEY and CDR2 SVGAGI. The germline V and J ends were trimmed by 2 bases and 1 base, with 6 bases remaining between them. CDR3 nucleotide sequence: TGTGCCAGCAGTTACCTCCCTTCTGGGGCCAACGTCCTGACTTTC. This gives the protein CASSYLPSGANVLTF.

CDR3 residues: CASSWGAGEAFF. The CDR3 DNA reads as TGTGCCAGCAGCTGGGGCGCAGGAGAAGCTTTCTTT. The rearrangement links TRBV3-1 to TRBJ1-1; tentative D call: TRBD1 (5 bases). The germline V and J ends were trimmed by 5 bases and 8 bases, with 12 bases remaining between them. The CDR3 has 12 amino acids. Germline V CDR1 and CDR2: LGHDT, YNNKEL (reference sequence).

This rearrangement joins TRBV10-3 to TRBJ2-7; tentatively, D is TRBD1 (6 bases). The V and J ends lost 8 bases and 3 bases respectively, with 14 bases between them. The length of the CDR3 is 13 residues. Per germline, CDR1 ENHRY and CDR2 SYGVKD. CDR3 DNA: TGTGCCATCTCACAGGCAGGGGACTACGAGCAGTACTTC. Translation gives CAISQAGDYEQYF.

This clonotype has only a few counts. The chain has TRBV28 and TRBJ1-2; D unresolved. The V and J ends lost 2 bases and 2 bases respectively, with 15 bases between them. The CDR3 is 16 residues long. Germline-derived CDR1 and CDR2 are MDHEN and SYDVKM. Here the CDR3 reads CASSLDTNQGNYGYTF. CDR3 DNA: TGTGCCAGCAGTTTAGATACAAACCAAGGGAACTATGGCTACACCTTC.

The CDR3 DNA reads as TGTGCCAGCAGCGCGTCCGGGACAGTATACGAGCAGTACTTC. It codes for CASSASGTVYEQYF. The chain combines TRBV7-9 with TRBJ2-7; 7 bases are shared with TRBD1. The CDR3 consists of 14 residues. Germline CDR1 is SEHNR and CDR2 is FQNEAQ (reference sequence). V lost 5 bases to trimming and J lost 4 bases; unmatched junction nucleotides: 8. Full variable domain (missing parts from reference TRBV7-9 and TRBJ2-7): DTGVSQNPRHKITKRGQNVTFRCDPISEHNRLYWYRQTLGQGPEFLTYFQNEAQLEKSRLLSDRFSAERPKGSFSTLEIQRTEQGDSAMYLCASSASGTVYEQYFGPGTRLTVT.

This clonotype occurred a few times. This sequence joins TRBV7-9 and TRBJ1-1, with D tentatively TRBD1 (6 bases). V gave up 5 bases and J gave up 6 bases, with 16 bases separating them. There are 14 residues in the CDR3. Germline CDR1 reads SEHNR; CDR2 reads FQNEAQ (reference sequence). The CDR3 loop reads CASSPPHRAPEAFF. CDR3 coding DNA: TGTGCCAGCAGCCCCCCGCACAGGGCCCCTGAAGCTTTCTTT.

The chain has TRBV27 and TRBJ1-5, with 12 positions matching TRBD1. The V gene's germline CDR1 is MNHEY and CDR2 SMNVEV (reference sequence). The CDR3 is made up of 16 amino acids. The junction had 8 bases not matched to a gene; V was cut back by 4 bases and J by 7 bases. The DNA of the CDR3 is TGTGCCAGCAGTTCACAAGCCGGGACAGGGGGCCAGCCCCAGCATTTT. It yields the protein CASSSQAGTGGQPQHF.

Turning to this clonotype: A read error may explain this, as a much larger clone is one base away. The chain uses TRBV10-3 and TRBJ2-3; perhaps TRBD1 as D (5 bases). The J call may not be correct, given that the DNA end is closer to TRBJ1-5. Per germline, CDR1 ENHRY and CDR2 SYGVKD. This CDR3 is built from 14 residues. The CDR3 DNA reads as TGTGCCATTCAGAGCGGGAGTCCGACAGATACGCAGCATTTT. Translated: CAIQSGSPTDTQHF.

This clonotype was observed many times. This chain uses TRBV7-3 with TRBJ2-1; the match to TRBD2 covers 9 bases. The ends lost 1 base at V and 4 bases at J; junction bases unmatched: 2. Germline CDR1 SGHTA, CDR2 FQGTGA. There are 15 residues in the CDR3. CDR3 amino acids: CASSLSGGAYNEQFF. The CDR3, as DNA: TGTGCCAGCAGCTTAAGCGGGGGGGCGTACAATGAGCAGTTCTTC.

This clonotype occurred a few times. This rearrangement joins TRBV6-6 to TRBJ1-2, with D maybe TRBD1 (5 bases). Germline V lookup: CDR1 MNHNY, CDR2 SVGAGI (reference sequence). The V end lost 2 bases, the J end lost 8 bases, and 15 bases lay between the germline ends. The CDR3 extends over 14 amino acids. The CDR3 sequence: CASSYVQDLGGYTF. In DNA, the CDR3 is TGTGCCAGCAGTTACGTACAGGACCTCGGGGGCTACACCTTC.

This clonotype was counted only a few times. The J gene is TRBJ1-1, the V gene TRBV10-3; D is undetermined. CDR1 is ENHRY, CDR2 SYGVKD, per germline. Trimming removed 4 bases from V and 1 base from J, with 10 bases in between. This CDR3 contains 14 residues. The CDR3 DNA reads TGTGCCATCAGTGGCGGGATTCCGAACACTGAAGCTTTCTTT. Protein sequence: CAISGGIPNTEAFF.

This chain joins TRBV24-1 and TRBJ1-1; unclear D gene. Trimming stripped 3 bases from V and 13 bases from J, with 11 bases between. The CDR3 length is 11 residues. Germline loops: CDR1 KGHDR, CDR2 SFDVKD. CDR3 sequence: CATSDTEKFFF. CDR3 nucleotide sequence: TGTGCCACCAGTGATACGGAGAAATTTTTCTTT.

This clonotype was seen repeatedly, ten times or more. V is TRBV27 and J is TRBJ2-1; a possible D gene is TRBD2 (5 bases). The CDR3 is 15 amino acids. V was cut by 3 bases and J by 7 bases, with 16 bases left in between. The germline V gene has CDR1 MNHEY and CDR2 SMNVEV (reference sequence). In nucleotides, the CDR3 is TGTGCCAGCAGTTTTTATGGACTTGATAAGAATGAGCAGTTCTTC. Its protein is CASSFYGLDKNEQFF.